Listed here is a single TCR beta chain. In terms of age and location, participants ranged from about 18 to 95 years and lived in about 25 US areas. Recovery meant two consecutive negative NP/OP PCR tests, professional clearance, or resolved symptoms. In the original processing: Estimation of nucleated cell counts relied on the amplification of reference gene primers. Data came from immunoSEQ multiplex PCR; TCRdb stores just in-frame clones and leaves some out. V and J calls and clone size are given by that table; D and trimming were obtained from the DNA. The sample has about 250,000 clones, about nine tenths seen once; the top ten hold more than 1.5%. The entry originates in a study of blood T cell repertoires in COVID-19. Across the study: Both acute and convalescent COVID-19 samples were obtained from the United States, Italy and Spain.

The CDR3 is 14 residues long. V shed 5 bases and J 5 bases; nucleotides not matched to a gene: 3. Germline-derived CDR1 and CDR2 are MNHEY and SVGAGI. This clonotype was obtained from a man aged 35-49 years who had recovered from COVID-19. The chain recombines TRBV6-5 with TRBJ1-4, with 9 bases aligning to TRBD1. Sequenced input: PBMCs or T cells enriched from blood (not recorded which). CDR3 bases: TGTGCCAGCAGTCTCGGGACAGGGAATGAAAAACTGTTTTTT. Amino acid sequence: CASSLGTGNEKLFF.